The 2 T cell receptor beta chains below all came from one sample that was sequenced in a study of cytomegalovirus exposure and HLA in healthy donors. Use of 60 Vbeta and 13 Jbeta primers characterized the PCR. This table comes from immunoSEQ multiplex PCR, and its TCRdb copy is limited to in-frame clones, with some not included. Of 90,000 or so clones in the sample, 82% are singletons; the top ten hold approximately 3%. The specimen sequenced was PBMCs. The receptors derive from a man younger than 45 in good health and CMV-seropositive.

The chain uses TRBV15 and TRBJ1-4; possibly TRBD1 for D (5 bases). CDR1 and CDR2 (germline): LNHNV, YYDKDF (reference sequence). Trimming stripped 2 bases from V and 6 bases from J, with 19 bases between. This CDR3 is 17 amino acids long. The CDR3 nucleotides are TGTGCCACCAGCAGACGGGGGGGAGAGGGGAATGATGAAAAACTGTTTTTT. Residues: CATSRRGGEGNDEKLFF.

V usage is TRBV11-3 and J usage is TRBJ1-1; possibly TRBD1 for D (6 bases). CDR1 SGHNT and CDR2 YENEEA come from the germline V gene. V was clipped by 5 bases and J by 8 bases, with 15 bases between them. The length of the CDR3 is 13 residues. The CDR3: CASSLSSDREAFF. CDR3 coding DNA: TGTGCCAGCAGCCTTTCTTCAGACAGGGAAGCTTTCTTT.